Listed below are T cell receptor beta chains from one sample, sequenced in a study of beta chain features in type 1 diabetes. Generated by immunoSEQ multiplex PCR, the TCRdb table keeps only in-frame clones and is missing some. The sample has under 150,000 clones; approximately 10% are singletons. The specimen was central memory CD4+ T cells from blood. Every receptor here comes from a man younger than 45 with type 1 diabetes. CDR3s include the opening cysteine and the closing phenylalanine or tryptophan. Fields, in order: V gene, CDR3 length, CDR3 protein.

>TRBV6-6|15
CASSYLRDSSYEQYF
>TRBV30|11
CAWSVYTEAFF
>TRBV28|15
CASRTGGQSSYEQYF
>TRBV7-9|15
CASSTGTSPYNEQFF
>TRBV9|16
CASSVGAGSLNTEAFF
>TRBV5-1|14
CASSLGVGGYGYTF
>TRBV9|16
CASSDLAGACTDTQYF
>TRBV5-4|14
CASSFPGKRNEQYF
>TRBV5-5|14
CASSDGRGEAPLHF
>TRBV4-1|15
CASQSGGYSNQPQHF
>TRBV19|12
CASSKDRQTQYF
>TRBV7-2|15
CASSLAPRGDYEQYF
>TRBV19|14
CASRAWKDSLTQYF
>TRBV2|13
CASSQGISNIQYF
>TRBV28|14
CASSPGGRLVEAFF
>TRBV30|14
CAWTRQGRLTEAFF
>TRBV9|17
CASSVGWGINSNQPQHF
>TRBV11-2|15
CASSPRTGVNVIQYF
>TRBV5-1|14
CASSSGGHTDTQYF
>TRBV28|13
CASSSTGVETQYF
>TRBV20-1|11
CSPRYQETQYF
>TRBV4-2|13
CASSLTDSQIQYF
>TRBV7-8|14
CASTQWGEGLPQHF
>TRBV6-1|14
CASSEQTVNQPQHF
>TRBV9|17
CASSVVGTPLSLTEAFF
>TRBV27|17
CASSPRGGAGSNQPQHF
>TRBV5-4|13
CASSLAGTDTQYF
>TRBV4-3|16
CASSQATSGGTDTQYF
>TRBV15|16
CATSRGTVYSNQPQHF
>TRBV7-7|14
CASSRGRNTGELFF
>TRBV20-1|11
CSALARSAQHF
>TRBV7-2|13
CASSSPGGDTQYF
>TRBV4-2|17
CASSQERGRNSYNEQFF
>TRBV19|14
CASSIGREADTQYF
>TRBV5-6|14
CASSPGTRVETQYF
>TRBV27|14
CASSFRDRPYEQYF
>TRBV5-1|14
CASSLAGSYNEQFF
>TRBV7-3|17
CASSQASGGAQGETQYF
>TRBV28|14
CASSSPGQGYGYTF
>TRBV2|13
CASREDYEKEAFF
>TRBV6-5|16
CASSYQGTGLLSEQFF
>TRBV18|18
CASSPPGTGRPGDQPQHF
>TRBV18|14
CASSTGGSNQPQHF
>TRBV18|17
CASSPGSGGASTDTQYF
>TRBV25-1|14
CASSDWGQYTEAFF
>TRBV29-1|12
CSGYGLYNEQFF
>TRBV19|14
CASKTGLFFNEQFF
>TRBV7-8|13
CASGGGNTDTQYF
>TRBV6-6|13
CASSSLRGQPQHF